The present entry profiles one TCR beta chain with its context. Its specificity is unknown. This specimen comes from a study of CD8+ T cells in alopecia areata. The study, taken as a whole, reports: Elevated clonality characterized lesional scalp relative to normal scalp, particularly in alopecia totalis/universalis.

Germline V lookup: CDR1 SGDLS, CDR2 YYNGEE. Trimming took 0 bases from V and 9 from J, leaving 16 bases between them. There are 15 residues in the CDR3. Isolated RNA was reverse transcribed into cDNA used as the sequencing template. Sequencing was performed with immunoSEQ multiplex PCR; in TCRdb, only in-frame clones are kept and a portion is missing. Here the sample spans 250,000 or so clones, roughly 69% being singletons. This rearrangement joins TRBV9 to TRBJ2-1; no firm D call. Sample: CD4+ T cells sorted from blood, taken at week 0. The clonotype comes from a human donor with alopecia areata. CDR3 DNA: TGTGCCAGCAGCGTAGAGGGTACGGCTTTGCGTGAGCAGTTCTTC. Amino acid sequence: CASSVEGTALREQFF. Combining the CDR3 with reference TRBV9 and TRBJ2-1 gives the whole variable domain DSGVTQTPKHLITATGQRVTLRCSPRSGDLSVYWYQQSLDQGLQFLIQYYNGEERAKGNILERFSAQQFPDLHSELNLSSLELGDSALYFCASSVEGTALREQFFGPGTRLTVL.